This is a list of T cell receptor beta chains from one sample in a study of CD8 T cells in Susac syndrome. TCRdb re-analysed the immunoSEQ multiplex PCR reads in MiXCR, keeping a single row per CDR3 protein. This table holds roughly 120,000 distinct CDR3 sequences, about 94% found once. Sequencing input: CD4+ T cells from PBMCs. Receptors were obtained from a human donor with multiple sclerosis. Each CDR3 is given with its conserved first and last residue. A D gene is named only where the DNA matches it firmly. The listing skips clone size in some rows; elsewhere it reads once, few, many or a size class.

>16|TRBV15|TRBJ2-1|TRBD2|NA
TGTGCCACCAGCAGAGGTGGGGCGGGAGATCAAAATGAGCAGTTCTTC
CATSRGGAGDQNEQFF
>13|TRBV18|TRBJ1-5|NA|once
TGTGCCAGCTCACCAGGGGAAGATCAGCCCCAGCATTTT
CASSPGEDQPQHF
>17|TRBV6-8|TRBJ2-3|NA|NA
TGTGCCAGCAGTAGAGGACGACGGACGATTCGCACAGATACGCAGTATTTT
CASSRGRRTIRTDTQYF
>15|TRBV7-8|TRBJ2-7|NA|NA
TGTGCCAGCAGCTTAGGTGGGCAGCGGCACTACGAGCAGTACTTC
CASSLGGQRHYEQYF
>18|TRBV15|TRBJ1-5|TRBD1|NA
TGTGCCACCAGCGGATTACAGGGGCAGGGTAATAGCAATCAGCCCCAGCATTTT
CATSGLQGQGNSNQPQHF
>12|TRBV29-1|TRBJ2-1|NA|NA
TGCAGCGGAGCTAAGGGGGACAATGAGCAGTTCTTC
CSGAKGDNEQFF
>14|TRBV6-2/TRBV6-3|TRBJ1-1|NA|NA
TGTGCCAGCAGTTCCCCCACACCTAACACTGAAGCTTTCTTT
CASSSPTPNTEAFF
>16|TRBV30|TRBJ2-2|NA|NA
TGTGCCTGGAGTGAAAGGGGACTGACGAACACCGGGGAGCTGTTTTTT
CAWSERGLTNTGELFF
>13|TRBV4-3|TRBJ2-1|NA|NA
TGCGCCAGCAGCCAAGACTCGAGACAAGAGCAGTTCTTC
CASSQDSRQEQFF
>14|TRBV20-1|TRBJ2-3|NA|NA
TGCAGTGCTTTCGAGCGGAGGAGCACAGATACGCAGTATTTT
CSAFERRSTDTQYF
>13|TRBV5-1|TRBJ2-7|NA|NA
TGCGCCAGCAGCTTGGGGGAAGAATACGAGCAGTACTTC
CASSLGEEYEQYF
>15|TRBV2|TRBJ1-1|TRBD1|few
TGTGCCAGCAGTGTATGGGACAGGCCGAACACTGAAGCTTTCTTT
CASSVWDRPNTEAFF
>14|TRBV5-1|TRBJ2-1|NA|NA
TGCGCCAGCAGCTTGGATCACGGAGTCAATGAGCAGTTCTTC
CASSLDHGVNEQFF
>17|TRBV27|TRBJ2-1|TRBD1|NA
TGTGCCAGCAGTCCCTCACCGGGACAGCGCTCCTACAATGAGCAGTTCTTC
CASSPSPGQRSYNEQFF
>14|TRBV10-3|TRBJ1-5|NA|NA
TGTGCCATCAGTGGCCGCCTACGTGATCAGCCCCAGCATTTT
CAISGRLRDQPQHF
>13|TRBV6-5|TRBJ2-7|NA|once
TGTGCCAGCCAGGGGACGATTTCCTACGAGCAGTACTTC
CASQGTISYEQYF
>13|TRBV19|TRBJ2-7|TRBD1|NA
TGTGCCAGTAACCCGACAGGGACCTACGAGCAGTACTTC
CASNPTGTYEQYF
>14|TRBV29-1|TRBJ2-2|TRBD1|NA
TGCAGCTCAGCGCAAGGGGGCAACACCGGGGAGCTGTTTTTT
CSSAQGGNTGELFF
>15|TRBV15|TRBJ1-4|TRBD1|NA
TGTGCCACCAGCAGAGTAACAGGGGGGCGTGAAAAACTGTTTTTT
CATSRVTGGREKLFF
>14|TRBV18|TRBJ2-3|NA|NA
TGTGCCAGCTCACCAGGGGGGGCAGAAGATACGCAGTATTTT
CASSPGGAEDTQYF
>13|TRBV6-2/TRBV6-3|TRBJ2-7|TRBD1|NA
TGTGCCAGCAGTTACGCTGCAGGGGGAGCGAAGTACTTC
CASSYAAGGAKYF
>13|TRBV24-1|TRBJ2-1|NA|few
TGTGCCACCAGTGACGCCGCTCGGGATGAGCAGTTCTTC
CATSDAARDEQFF
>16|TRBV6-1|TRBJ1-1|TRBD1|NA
TGTGCCAGCAGTGAATCGGGACAGGCCTCGAACACTGAAGTTTTCTTT
CASSESGQASNTEVFF
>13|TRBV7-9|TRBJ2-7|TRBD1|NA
TGTGCCAGCAGCTGGGACAGACCCTACGAGCAGTACTTC
CASSWDRPYEQYF
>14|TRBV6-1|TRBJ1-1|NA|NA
TGTGCCAGCAGTGAATCGCAAGGGTATGGTGAAGCTTTCTTT
CASSESQGYGEAFF
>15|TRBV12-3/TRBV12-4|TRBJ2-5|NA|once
TGTGCCAGCTCTAAATCATCGGAGCGCGCAGAGACCCAGTACTTC
CASSKSSERAETQYF
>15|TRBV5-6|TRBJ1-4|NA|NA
TGTGCCAGCAGCCTCGACCGGGGCCGGGGTGAAAAACTGTTTTTT
CASSLDRGRGEKLFF
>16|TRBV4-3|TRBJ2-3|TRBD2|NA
TGCGCCAGCAGCCAGTCCGAGGGAGGGAACACAGATACGCAGTATTTT
CASSQSEGGNTDTQYF
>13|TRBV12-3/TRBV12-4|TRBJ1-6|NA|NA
TGTGCCAGCTTGTCGGGAGGCAATTCACCCCTCCACTTT
CASLSGGNSPLHF
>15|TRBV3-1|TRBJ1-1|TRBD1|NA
TGTGCCAGCAGCCAAGGGGCAGGGGGAGGGACTGAAGCTTTCTTT
CASSQGAGGGTEAFF
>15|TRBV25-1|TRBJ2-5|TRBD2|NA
TGTGCCAGCAGTGAATCAGCGGGAGGGCTGAGGACCCAGTACTTC
CASSESAGGLRTQYF
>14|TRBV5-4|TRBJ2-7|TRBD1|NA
TGTGCCAGCAGCTTCGGACAGGGCTTAGGGGTGCAGTACTTC
CASSFGQGLGVQYF
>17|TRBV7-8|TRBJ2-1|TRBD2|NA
TGTGCCAGCAGCTCCCCCGGACTAGCGGGGACGGGGGGTGAGCAGTTCTTC
CASSSPGLAGTGGEQFF
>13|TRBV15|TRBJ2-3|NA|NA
TGTGCCACCAGCAGGGGCGGCACAGATACGCAGTATTTT
CATSRGGTDTQYF
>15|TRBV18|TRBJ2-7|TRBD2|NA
TGTGCCAGCTCACCCTTTGCTAGCGGGGGCTACGAGCAGTACTTC
CASSPFASGGYEQYF
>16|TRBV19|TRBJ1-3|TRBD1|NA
TGTGCCAGTAGCCGACAGGGCCCCCGCTCTGGAAACACCATATATTTT
CASSRQGPRSGNTIYF
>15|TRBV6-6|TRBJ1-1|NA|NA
TGTGCCAGCAGTTCGGGGACAAGAATGAACACTGAAGCTTTCTTT
CASSSGTRMNTEAFF
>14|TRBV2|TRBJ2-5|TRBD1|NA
TGTGCCAGCAGTCTTCCGGGACAGAGGATTTTTCAGTACTTC
CASSLPGQRIFQYF
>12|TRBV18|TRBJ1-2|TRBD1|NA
TGTGCCAGCTCACCCACAGGGGGAGGCTACACCTTC
CASSPTGGGYTF
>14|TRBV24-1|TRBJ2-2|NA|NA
TGTGCCACCAGGGACTGGACATATCTCGGGGAGCTGTTTTTT
CATRDWTYLGELFF
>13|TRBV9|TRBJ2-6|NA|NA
TGTGCCAGCAGCGAGTCTGGGGCCAACGTCCTGACTTTC
CASSESGANVLTF
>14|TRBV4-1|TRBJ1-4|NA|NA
TGCGCCAGCAGGAGGAATCGGGATTATGAAAAACTGTTTTTT
CASRRNRDYEKLFF
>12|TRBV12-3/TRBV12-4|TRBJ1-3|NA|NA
TGTGCCAGCAGTTTATCTGAGAACACCATATATTTT
CASSLSENTIYF
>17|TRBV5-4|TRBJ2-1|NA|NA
TGTGCCAGCAGTCCTGGGAAAGGGCTAGCCGGAGGGAATGAGCAGTTCTTC
CASSPGKGLAGGNEQFF
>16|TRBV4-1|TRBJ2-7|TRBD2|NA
TGCGCCAGCAGCCAAGATAAGTCGGGGGGACGCTACGAGCAGTACTTC
CASSQDKSGGRYEQYF
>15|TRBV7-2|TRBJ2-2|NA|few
TGTGCCAGCACCCGACTAGATTCGGTCACCGGGGAGCTGTTTTTT
CASTRLDSVTGELFF
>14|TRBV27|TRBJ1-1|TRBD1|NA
TGTGCCAGCAGCTCCCCTGACAGGGGCACTGAAGCTTTCTTT
CASSSPDRGTEAFF
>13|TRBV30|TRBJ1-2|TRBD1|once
TGTGCCTGGAGCACGGCAGGGGGTCGGGGCTACACCTTC
CAWSTAGGRGYTF
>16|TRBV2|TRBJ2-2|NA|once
TGTGCCAGCAGGGAAGGGACTCTCGCGAACACCGGGGAGCTGTTTTTT
CASREGTLANTGELFF
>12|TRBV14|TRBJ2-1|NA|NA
TGTGCCAGCAGCCAACGGGGGCATGAGCAGTTCTTC
CASSQRGHEQFF
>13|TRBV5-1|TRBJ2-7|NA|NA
TGCGCCAGCAGCTTGGCCGAGGGTCACGAGCAGTACTTC
CASSLAEGHEQYF
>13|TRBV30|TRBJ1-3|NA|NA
TGTGCCTGGGTCAGGGGAACTGGAAACACCATATATTTT
CAWVRGTGNTIYF